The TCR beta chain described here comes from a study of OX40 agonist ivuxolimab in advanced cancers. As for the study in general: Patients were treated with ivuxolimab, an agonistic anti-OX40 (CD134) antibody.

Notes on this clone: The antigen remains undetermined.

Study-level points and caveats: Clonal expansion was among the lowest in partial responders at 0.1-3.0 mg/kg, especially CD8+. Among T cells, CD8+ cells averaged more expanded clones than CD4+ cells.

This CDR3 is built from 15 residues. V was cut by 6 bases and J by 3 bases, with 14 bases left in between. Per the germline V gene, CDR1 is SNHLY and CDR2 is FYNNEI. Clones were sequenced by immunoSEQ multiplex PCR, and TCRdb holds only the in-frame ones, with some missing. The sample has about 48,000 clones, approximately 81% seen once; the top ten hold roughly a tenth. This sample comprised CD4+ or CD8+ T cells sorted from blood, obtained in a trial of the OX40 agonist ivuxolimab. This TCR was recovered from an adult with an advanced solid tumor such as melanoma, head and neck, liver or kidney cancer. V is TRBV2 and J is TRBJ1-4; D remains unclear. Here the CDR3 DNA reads TGTGCCAGCAGCCCGATGCGGGGTTCTAATGAAAAACTGTTTTTT. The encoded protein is CASSPMRGSNEKLFF. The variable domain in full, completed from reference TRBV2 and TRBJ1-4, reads EPEVTQTPSHQVTQMGQEVILRCVPISNHLYFYWYRQILGQKVEFLVSFYNNEISEKSEIFDDQFSVERPDGSNFTLKIRSTKLEDSAMYFCASSPMRGSNEKLFFGSGTQLSVL.